Each of the 14 T cell receptor beta chains below was sequenced from the same sample in a study of vaccination and CD4 T cells after COVID-19. These receptors' antigens are unknown. Cultured CD4+ T cell DNA was sequenced using the Oncomine TCR Beta short-read assay. MiXCR, applied by TCRdb to the PCR reads, yields one record per CDR3 protein. This table has about 15,000 distinct CDR3 sequences, about three quarters appearing once. Treatment reported: approximately nine-day PBMC culture with coronavirus spike peptide pools or control peptides (ViraFEST assay). Sequenced sample: CD4+ T cells from blood, cultured in vitro. The receptors here all came from a human donor who had recovered from COVID-19.

The rearrangement uses TRBV21-1 and TRBJ2-7; the table gives TRBD1 as D, unverified against the DNA. TRBV21-1 is a listed pseudogene. This CDR3 has 17 amino acids. CDR3 sequence (DNA): TGTGCCAGCAGCAAAGTCTCGCGACAGCCTATCGTCCACGAGCAGTACTTC. Translating gives CASSKVSRQPIVHEQYF.

This sequence joins TRBV20-1 and TRBJ2-7; 9 bases agree with TRBD2. The CDR3 covers 14 residues. V lost 6 bases to trimming and J lost 3 bases; unmatched junction nucleotides: 9. From germline, CDR1 is DFQATT and CDR2 SNEGSKA (reference sequence). CDR3 region: CSAKPGTSFYEQYF. The CDR3 nucleotides are TGCAGTGCCAAACCCGGGACTAGCTTCTACGAGCAGTACTTC.

Notes on this clonotype: Its ends do not fully match the called genes, so a read error is possible. The V call is TRBV5-3, the J call TRBJ2-3; the D gene is possibly TRBD1 (5 bases). TRBV5-3 is an ORF, and what it does is uncertain. There are 13 residues in the CDR3. The CDR3 DNA sequence: TGCGCCAGCTCACAGGCCCCCACAGATACGCAGTATTTT. Translating gives CASSQAPTDTQYF.

The J gene is TRBJ2-7, the V gene TRBV20-1; unclear D gene. The germline V gene encodes CDR1 DFQATT and CDR2 SNEGSKA (reference sequence). V was trimmed by 0 bases and J by 1 base, leaving 10 bases between them. The length of the CDR3 is 14 residues. Written as DNA, the CDR3 is TGCAGTGCTAGAGATACAAGGGATTCCTACGAGCAGTACTTC. As protein: CSARDTRDSYEQYF.

The genes are TRBV2 and TRBJ2-5, with a weak D call TRBD2 (5 bases). This CDR3 is 12 amino acids long. V shed 6 bases and J shed 1 base, with 6 bases lying between them. From germline, CDR1 is SNHLY and CDR2 FYNNEI. The CDR3 region is CASRRVQETQYF. In nucleotides, the CDR3 is TGTGCCAGCAGGAGGGTCCAAGAGACCCAGTACTTC. The complete variable domain, with remaining parts taken from reference TRBV2 and TRBJ2-5, reads EPEVTQTPSHQVTQMGQEVILRCVPISNHLYFYWYRQILGQKVEFLVSFYNNEISEKSEIFDDQFSVERPDGSNFTLKIRSTKLEDSAMYFCASRRVQETQYFGPGTRLLVL.

This clonotype was observed a single time. J is TRBJ1-2 and V is TRBV10-1; no definite D call. V lost 6 bases, J lost 2 bases, and 16 bases lay in between. Germline values: CDR1 WNHNN, CDR2 SYGVQD (reference sequence). This CDR3 region has 15 residues. The CDR3 spells CASSPSELPNYGYTF. The CDR3 region has the DNA TGCGCCAGCAGCCCCAGTGAGCTACCGAACTATGGCTACACCTTC.

V and J are TRBV19 and TRBJ1-6, with a possible D match to TRBD1 (6 bases). Germline CDR1 reads LNHDA; CDR2 reads SQIVND (reference sequence). The V and J ends lost 3 bases and 7 bases respectively, with 10 bases between them. The CDR3 has 14 amino acids. This chain's CDR3 is CASSITGTNSPLHF. CDR3 coding DNA: TGTGCCAGTAGTATTACAGGGACCAATTCACCCCTCCACTTT.

The CDR3 DNA is TGTGCCACCAGCAGAGATTTTTTATGGGGCGCAGGCTATGGCTACACCTTC. Its protein product is CATSRDFLWGAGYGYTF. This chain uses TRBV15 with TRBJ1-2, with TRBD1 as a possible D gene (5 bases). The CDR3 is 17 residues long. V was shortened by 0 bases and J by 4 bases, with 18 bases between the two germline ends. Per the germline V gene, CDR1 is LNHNV and CDR2 is YYDKDF (reference sequence).

This clonotype was counted a few times. The chain is built from TRBV10-3 and TRBJ1-5, with 11 bases lining up with TRBD1. In germline, CDR1 is ENHRY, CDR2 SYGVKD. The junction had 7 bases not matched to a gene; V was cut back by 6 bases and J by 6 bases. The length of the CDR3 is 15 residues. The CDR3 nucleotides are TGTGCCATCAGAGGAGGACAGGGGGCGGGTCAGCCCCAGCATTTT. Translation: CAIRGGQGAGQPQHF.

The V call is TRBV7-2, the J call TRBJ1-5, with D tentatively TRBD1 (5 bases). Germline V gives CDR1 SGHTA, CDR2 FQGNSA. Trimming stripped 5 bases from V and 2 bases from J, with 13 bases between. The CDR3 runs 15 residues. DNA of the CDR3: TGTGCCAGCAGCCCCGCTATGGGGGGCAATCAGCCCCAGCATTTT. Protein sequence: CASSPAMGGNQPQHF.

This clonotype was observed once. The chain is built from TRBV19 and TRBJ1-6; perhaps TRBD1 as D (5 bases). The CDR3 runs to 15 residues. Germline-derived CDR1 and CDR2 are LNHDA and SQIVND (reference sequence). V was trimmed by 10 bases and J by 5 bases, leaving 18 bases between them. The CDR3 bases are TGTGCCACCCAAAGTACGACAGTGAATAATTCACCCCTCCACTTT. This sequence encodes CATQSTTVNNSPLHF.

CDR3: CASSGRQGDNSPLHF. The CDR3 region has the DNA TGTGCCAGCAGTGGGAGACAGGGAGATAATTCACCCCTCCACTTT. The chain uses TRBV6-1 and TRBJ1-6; 7 bases fit TRBD1. Trimming cost V 4 bases and J 5 bases; bases outside gene matches: 5. Germline V gene lookup returns CDR1 MNHNS and CDR2 SASEGT. The CDR3 runs to 15 residues.

The chain couples TRBV6-5 to TRBJ2-7, with D tentatively TRBD1 (6 bases). This CDR3 contains 13 residues. Germline CDR1 and CDR2: MNHEY and SVGAGI. V was clipped by 0 bases and J by 12 bases, with 15 bases between them. The CDR3 sequence is CASSYSQGDKLYF. The CDR3 region has the DNA TGTGCCAGCAGTTACTCCCAAGGGGACAAATTGTACTTC.

This clonotype was counted a few times. V and J are TRBV28 and TRBJ1-5; D unresolved. Germline V lookup: CDR1 MDHEN, CDR2 SYDVKM. The germline V and J ends were trimmed by 6 bases and 0 bases, with 6 bases remaining between them. The CDR3 totals 13 residues. In nucleotides, the CDR3 is TGTGCCAGCAGGGACGGTAGCAATCAGCCCCAGCATTTT. It is translated as CASRDGSNQPQHF.